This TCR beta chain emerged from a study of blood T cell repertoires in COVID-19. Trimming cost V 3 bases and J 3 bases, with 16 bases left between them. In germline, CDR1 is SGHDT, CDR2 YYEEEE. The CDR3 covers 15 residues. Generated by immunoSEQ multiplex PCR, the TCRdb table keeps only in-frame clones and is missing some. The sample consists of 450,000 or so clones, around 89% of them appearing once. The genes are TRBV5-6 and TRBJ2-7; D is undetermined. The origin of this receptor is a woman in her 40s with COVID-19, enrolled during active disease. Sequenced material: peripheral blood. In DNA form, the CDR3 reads TGTGCCAGCAGCTCCTCAGGCCCTTCCTACTACGAGCAGTACTTC. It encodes CASSSSGPSYYEQYF.